A selection of T cell receptor beta chains follows, all from one sample in a study of blood T cell repertoires in COVID-19. The method was immunoSEQ multiplex PCR; TCRdb's version includes in-frame clones alone and lacks a portion of them. The sample lists roughly 140,000 clones, just under 85% occurring once. The sequenced sample consisted of peripheral blood. All receptors come from a middle-aged woman with active or convalescent COVID-19. CDR3s include the opening cysteine and the closing phenylalanine or tryptophan. Each record gives: D gene, clone size, V gene, J gene, CDR3 DNA, CDR3 protein. D genes are given only for firm matches. Expanded clones are given a class, and other clones once, few, many or no size at all.

D gene: TRBD2; clone size: -; V gene: TRBV7-2; J gene: TRBJ2-5; CDR3 DNA: TGTGCCAGCAGAGTCCCTAGCGGAGAACAAGAGACCCAGTACTTC; CDR3 protein: CASRVPSGEQETQYF
D gene: -; clone size: -; V gene: TRBV6-1; J gene: TRBJ1-2; CDR3 DNA: TGTGCCAGCAGTGAAGCGTTGGGGCCTTCCCGCTATGGCTACACCTTC; CDR3 protein: CASSEALGPSRYGYTF
D gene: -; clone size: -; V gene: TRBV18; J gene: TRBJ2-6; CDR3 DNA: TGTGCCAGCTTCCTCTCTGGGGCCAACGTCCTGACTTTC; CDR3 protein: CASFLSGANVLTF
D gene: -; clone size: -; V gene: TRBV27; J gene: TRBJ1-2; CDR3 DNA: TGTGCCAGCAGTTTCTCCGCAGGGGCTATCTATGGCTACACCTTC; CDR3 protein: CASSFSAGAIYGYTF
D gene: TRBD2; clone size: -; V gene: TRBV7-2; J gene: TRBJ2-3; CDR3 DNA: TGTGCCAGCAGCCCCTATTTAATTAGCGGCGGGAGTGAAGATACGCAGTATTTT; CDR3 protein: CASSPYLISGGSEDTQYF
D gene: -; clone size: -; V gene: TRBV12-2; J gene: TRBJ2-1; CDR3 DNA: TGTGCAAGTCGCTTAGATGGTCATCAGGGGCGACGGTCTACTTGCAATGAGCAGTTCTTC; CDR3 protein: CASRLDGHQGRRSTCNEQFF
D gene: -; clone size: -; V gene: TRBV3-1/TRBV3-2; J gene: TRBJ2-1; CDR3 DNA: TGTGCCAGCAGCCCCCTATTTTACAATGAGCAGTTCTTC; CDR3 protein: CASSPLFYNEQFF
D gene: TRBD1; clone size: -; V gene: TRBV7-2; J gene: TRBJ1-5; CDR3 DNA: TGTGCCAGCAGCTTCGGACAGGGAAGCAATCAGCCCCAGCATTTT; CDR3 protein: CASSFGQGSNQPQHF
D gene: TRBD2; clone size: once; V gene: TRBV10-1; J gene: TRBJ2-7; CDR3 DNA: TGCGCCAGCAGTGAGGGTGCGGGGGGAGCTTCCTACGAGCAGTACTTC; CDR3 protein: CASSEGAGGASYEQYF
D gene: TRBD2; clone size: -; V gene: TRBV5-1; J gene: TRBJ2-3; CDR3 DNA: TGCGCCAGCAGCTTGGGCGGGTTTAGCGGGAACACAGATACGCAGTATTTT; CDR3 protein: CASSLGGFSGNTDTQYF
D gene: -; clone size: -; V gene: TRBV4-1; J gene: TRBJ1-3; CDR3 DNA: TGCGCCAGCAGCCCCGGGCCGACTAGCTCTGGAAACACCATATATTTT; CDR3 protein: CASSPGPTSSGNTIYF
D gene: TRBD1; clone size: -; V gene: TRBV4-1; J gene: TRBJ1-4; CDR3 DNA: TGCGCCAGCAGCTCAAGATCGGGCGACAGGGTGATTGGACTGTTTTTT; CDR3 protein: CASSSRSGDRVIGLFF
D gene: TRBD2; clone size: once; V gene: TRBV7-2; J gene: TRBJ2-5; CDR3 DNA: TGTGCCAGCAGCTTAGTGGGTCGAGCGGGGGGGCAGGAGACCCAGTACTTC; CDR3 protein: CASSLVGRAGGQETQYF
D gene: -; clone size: -; V gene: TRBV25-1; J gene: TRBJ1-4; CDR3 DNA: TGTGCCACCTCGGGAGGGATAGTGAAAAAACTGTTTTTT; CDR3 protein: CATSGGIVKKLFF
D gene: TRBD2; clone size: -; V gene: TRBV28; J gene: TRBJ2-3; CDR3 DNA: TGTGCCAGCAGCCGCCCCGGGGGGGGAGTGGCGGATACGCAGTATTTT; CDR3 protein: CASSRPGGGVADTQYF
D gene: -; clone size: -; V gene: TRBV27; J gene: TRBJ1-1; CDR3 DNA: TGTGCCAGCAGTTCCAGCGGTCGAGGCACTGAAGCTTTCTTT; CDR3 protein: CASSSSGRGTEAFF
D gene: TRBD2; clone size: many; V gene: TRBV5-5; J gene: TRBJ2-7; CDR3 DNA: TGTGCCAGCAGCTTAATGCGGGGGACTGCGAGCTCCTACGAGCAGTACTTC; CDR3 protein: CASSLMRGTASSYEQYF
D gene: -; clone size: once; V gene: TRBV14; J gene: TRBJ1-4; CDR3 DNA: TGTGCCAGCAGCCAAGGGGTTGGTCGGACAGCTCTTAATGAAAAACTGTTTTTT; CDR3 protein: CASSQGVGRTALNEKLFF
D gene: TRBD1; clone size: -; V gene: TRBV7-8; J gene: TRBJ2-1; CDR3 DNA: TGTGCCAGCAGACAACCCGGACAGGGCTGGGGCAATGAGCAGTTCTTC; CDR3 protein: CASRQPGQGWGNEQFF
D gene: -; clone size: -; V gene: TRBV6-5; J gene: TRBJ2-1; CDR3 DNA: TGTGCCAGCAGCAAATCGACAGGTTTTTTCAATGAGCAGTTCTTC; CDR3 protein: CASSKSTGFFNEQFF